Each of the 30 T cell receptor beta chains below was sequenced from the same sample in a study of shared clonotypes between healthy human individuals. The method was immunoSEQ multiplex PCR; TCRdb's version includes in-frame clones alone and lacks a portion of them. The sample has approximately 2,300,000 clones, just under 95% seen once; the top ten hold around 0.4%. Sequences were obtained from naive CD4+ T cells from PBMCs. The subset was: CD45RA+ positively selected. All receptors derive from a man aged 18 to 30 in good health. Some clones in this sample may be carry-over from other donors' samples.

The sample holds a few counts of this clone. The chain uses TRBV5-4 and TRBJ1-1; 9 nucleotides line up with TRBD1. CDR1 and CDR2 (germline): SGHNT, YYREEE (reference sequence). The CDR3 is made up of 15 amino acids. V lost 4 bases and J lost 1; bases outside the gene matches: 5. CDR3 coding DNA: TGTGCCAGCAGCGAGACAGGGGGAAAGAACACTGAAGCTTTCTTT. Amino acids: CASSETGGKNTEAFF.

V and J are TRBV25-1 and TRBJ1-2; TRBD1 matches 8 bases. CDR1 and CDR2 (germline): MGHDK, SYGVNS. Unmatched junction bases numbered 7, after V lost 8 bases and J lost 2 bases. The CDR3 totals 14 residues. The chain's CDR3 is CASAKQGGNYGYTF. CDR3 coding DNA: TGTGCCAGCGCCAAACAGGGGGGGAACTATGGCTACACCTTC.

Points on this clone: This sample includes further DNA sequences coding for the same CDR3. This rearrangement joins TRBV9 to TRBJ2-1, with a possible D match to TRBD1 (6 bases). The germline V and J ends were trimmed by 0 bases and 2 bases, with 9 bases remaining between them. Germline CDR1 SGDLS, CDR2 YYNGEE. The CDR3 is 15 residues long. The CDR3, as DNA: TGTGCCAGCAGCGTAGAGGGGGACGCCTACAATGAGCAGTTCTTC. Encoded protein: CASSVEGDAYNEQFF. The full variable domain, completed using reference TRBV9 and TRBJ2-1, is DSGVTQTPKHLITATGQRVTLRCSPRSGDLSVYWYQQSLDQGLQFLIQYYNGEERAKGNILERFSAQQFPDLHSELNLSSLELGDSALYFCASSVEGDAYNEQFFGPGTRLTVL.

The rearrangement uses TRBV5-1 and TRBJ2-7; 7 bases fit TRBD1. Germline V gene sequence: CDR1 SGHRS, CDR2 YFSETQ. The CDR3 has 14 amino acids. The junction had 8 bases not matched to a gene; V was cut back by 6 bases and J by 2 bases. The CDR3 bases are TGCGCCAGCACACAGGGGTTTTCAACCTACGAGCAGTACTTC. Its translation is CASTQGFSTYEQYF.

V and J are TRBV7-9 and TRBJ2-7; D gene ambiguous. The CDR3 runs to 13 residues. Germline loops: CDR1 SEHNR, CDR2 FQNEAQ (reference sequence). V dropped 3 bases and J dropped 7 bases, with 13 bases sitting between them. CDR3 sequence: CASSLEVGAEQYF. CDR3 in DNA: TGTGCCAGCAGCTTGGAAGTGGGCGCGGAGCAGTACTTC. The full variable domain, completed using reference TRBV7-9 and TRBJ2-7, is DTGVSQNPRHKITKRGQNVTFRCDPISEHNRLYWYRQTLGQGPEFLTYFQNEAQLEKSRLLSDRFSAERPKGSFSTLEIQRTEQGDSAMYLCASSLEVGAEQYFGPGTRLTVT.

This clone came up a few times. The chain carries TRBV25-1 and TRBJ1-4, with no clear D. CDR3 length: 13 residues. Germline V CDR1 and CDR2: MGHDK, SYGVNS. The germline V and J ends were trimmed by 3 bases and 2 bases, with 4 bases remaining between them. The CDR3 DNA reads as TGTGCCAGCAGTGAGGGGACTAATGAAAAACTGTTTTTT. Translating gives CASSEGTNEKLFF.

This chain joins TRBV5-4 and TRBJ2-2; 8 bases align to TRBD2. CDR1 SGHNT and CDR2 YYREEE come from the germline V gene (reference sequence). Trimming took 4 bases from V and 1 from J; bases not matched to a gene: 6. The CDR3 totals 16 residues. The CDR3 region is CASSRGGTLNTGELFF. The CDR3 DNA sequence: TGTGCCAGCAGCCGGGGGGGGACCCTGAACACCGGGGAGCTGTTTTTT. The variable domain in full, completed from reference TRBV5-4 and TRBJ2-2, reads ETGVTQSPTHLIKTRGQQVTLRCSSQSGHNTVSWYQQALGQGPQFIFQYYREEENGRGNFPPRFSGLQFPNYSSELNVNALELDDSALYLCASSRGGTLNTGELFFGEGSRLTVL.

The CDR3 reads CASSAGPRAAGNTIYF. CDR3 nucleotides: TGTGCCAGCAGTGCGGGACCCAGGGCAGCCGGAAACACCATATATTTT. V usage is TRBV6-1 and J usage is TRBJ1-3; possible D gene TRBD1, 5 bases. The CDR3 covers 16 residues. Per germline, CDR1 MNHNS and CDR2 SASEGT. V lost 4 bases to trimming and J lost 4 bases, with 17 bases between them.

The chain links TRBV28 to TRBJ1-1; D ambiguous. CDR1 MDHEN and CDR2 SYDVKM come from the germline V gene. V was trimmed by 3 bases and J by 8 bases, leaving 13 bases between them. This CDR3 has 13 residues. CDR3 region: CASSFVGFREAFF. CDR3 sequence (DNA): TGTGCCAGCAGTTTTGTTGGTTTTCGCGAAGCTTTCTTT.

V gene TRBV28 combines with J gene TRBJ2-7; 11 bases align to TRBD1. Germline-derived CDR1 and CDR2 are MDHEN and SYDVKM. This CDR3 has 14 residues. Trimming at V came to 7 bases and at J to 3 bases, leaving 5 bases not matched to a gene. CDR3 amino acids: CASKSGTGGYEQYF. The CDR3 DNA sequence: TGTGCCAGCAAGTCGGGGACAGGGGGCTACGAGCAGTACTTC.

The sample holds a few counts of this clone. The identical CDR3 is also encoded by other nucleotide sequences in the sample. This chain uses TRBV30 with TRBJ1-5; no clear D gene. Trimming left V 3 bases short and J 2 bases short, with 8 bases between. CDR1 and CDR2 from the germline V gene are GTSNPN and SVGIG (reference sequence). This CDR3 spans 13 amino acids. The CDR3 DNA sequence: TGTGCCTGGAGCGGAGATCGCAATCAGCCCCAGCATTTT. Protein: CAWSGDRNQPQHF.

V and J are TRBV2 and TRBJ2-3; 9 bases agree with TRBD1. The CDR3 spans 16 residues. After removal of 6 bases from V and 3 bases from J, the junction contained 10 bases not matched to a gene. The germline gives CDR1 SNHLY, CDR2 FYNNEI. The CDR3 loop is CASSQQGAAYTDTQYF. The CDR3 region has the DNA TGTGCCAGCAGCCAACAGGGGGCGGCGTATACAGATACGCAGTATTTT.

This sequence joins TRBV6-1 and TRBJ2-2, with D perhaps matching TRBD2 (5 bases). The CDR3 has 13 residues. Germline CDR1 MNHNS, CDR2 SASEGT. The V end lost 4 bases, the J end lost 6 bases, and 9 bases lay between the germline ends. Here the CDR3 reads CASSVRRPGELFF. DNA of the CDR3: TGTGCCAGCAGTGTTAGGAGGCCCGGGGAGCTGTTTTTT.

This chain links TRBV18 with TRBJ2-5, with TRBD1 matching 11 bases. Germline V gene sequence: CDR1 KGHSH, CDR2 LQKENI. The CDR3 length is 16 residues. V shed 5 bases, J shed 5 bases, and the junction held 10 bases outside the gene matches. The CDR3, as DNA: TGTGCCAGCTCAATAATAAGGACAGGGGGCGAGGAGACCCAGTACTTC. It specifies CASSIIRTGGEETQYF.

This clone has just a few counts. The chain combines TRBV28 with TRBJ1-2, with D hard to call. V shed 8 bases and J shed 8 bases, with 18 bases lying between them. This CDR3 spans 13 amino acids. The germline CDR1 and CDR2 sequences are MDHEN and SYDVKM. DNA for the CDR3: TGTGCCAGCGGACTCCGTTGGCCGAGGGGCTACACCTTC. Its translation is CASGLRWPRGYTF.

The chain uses TRBV18 and TRBJ1-4; 10 bases line up with TRBD1. Trimming at V came to 2 bases and at J to 10 bases, leaving 10 bases not matched to a gene. Germline assignment: CDR1 KGHSH and CDR2 LQKENI. The CDR3 extends over 16 amino acids. The CDR3 DNA reads as TGTGCCAGCTCACCAAACCGACAGGGGGCAGACGGAAAACTGTTTTTT. Translation: CASSPNRQGADGKLFF.

This clone was observed once. The rearrangement links TRBV5-1 to TRBJ2-1, with 12 bases identical to TRBD2. The CDR3 has 16 amino acids. Germline CDR1 SGHRS, CDR2 YFSETQ. V trimming: 5 bases; J trimming: 4 bases; junction bases outside the gene matches: 7. This CDR3 is CASSKTSGREYNEQFF. The CDR3 coding sequence is TGCGCCAGCAGTAAGACTAGCGGGAGAGAATACAATGAGCAGTTCTTC.

This clone was seen a single time. The gene calls are TRBV6-1 and TRBJ1-1, with D unresolved. Looked up from germline, CDR1 is MNHNS and CDR2 is SASEGT. Trimming took 4 bases from V and 1 from J, leaving 7 bases between them. The CDR3 sequence is 13 residues long. The CDR3 here is CASSVLANTEAFF. The CDR3 DNA reads as TGTGCCAGCAGTGTCTTAGCGAACACTGAAGCTTTCTTT.

V is TRBV5-4 and J is TRBJ1-5; D uncertain. This CDR3 is 14 amino acids long. Germline V gene lookup returns CDR1 SGHNT and CDR2 YYREEE (reference sequence). Trimming stripped 2 bases from V and 3 bases from J, with 9 bases between. In DNA, the CDR3 is TGTGCCAGCAGCTTATGGGGTTACAATCAGCCCCAGCATTTT. Translation: CASSLWGYNQPQHF.

The chain employs TRBV10-3 and TRBJ1-1, with 7 bases aligning to TRBD1. This CDR3 is built from 15 residues. Trimming cost V 6 bases and J 3 bases; bases outside gene matches: 10. CDR1 is ENHRY, CDR2 SYGVKD, per germline. As DNA, the CDR3 is TGTGCCATCAGCGCCCCAGCGACAGGGCACACTGAAGCTTTCTTT. Protein product: CAISAPATGHTEAFF.

The rearrangement links TRBV9 to TRBJ1-2; D not resolved. Trimming took 6 bases from V and 4 from J, leaving 19 bases between them. CDR3 length: 15 amino acids. The germline CDR1 and CDR2 sequences are SGDLS and YYNGEE. CDR3 coding DNA: TGTGCCAGCACCGATAATCCTCTGGGGAGCTATGGCTACACCTTC. The encoded protein is CASTDNPLGSYGYTF.

This chain links TRBV27 with TRBJ2-3, with TRBD1 identical over 11 bases. The CDR3 consists of 16 residues. The germline V gene has CDR1 MNHEY and CDR2 SMNVEV (reference sequence). The ends lost 3 bases at V and 4 bases at J; junction bases unmatched: 6. CDR3 nucleotides: TGTGCCAGCAGTTTGAGGGACAGGGGGGTCGCAGATACGCAGTATTTT. Residues: CASSLRDRGVADTQYF.

The chain couples TRBV28 to TRBJ2-3; D might be TRBD1 (5 bases). The V gene's germline CDR1 is MDHEN and CDR2 SYDVKM. CDR3 length: 14 residues. With 8 bases removed from V and 1 base from J, the gap between germline ends came to 13 bases. In DNA, the CDR3 is TGTGCCAGCGGGGCACAGGCCGGCACAGATACGCAGTATTTT. Translating gives CASGAQAGTDTQYF.

Written as DNA, the CDR3 is TGTGCCAGCAGTTTCGGGACAGGGCGCTACGAGCAGTACTTC. This translates into CASSFGTGRYEQYF. This rearrangement joins TRBV28 to TRBJ2-7, with 9 nucleotides matching TRBD1. CDR1 MDHEN and CDR2 SYDVKM come from the germline V gene. J was trimmed by 3 bases and V by 3 bases; bases with no gene match: 3. The CDR3 has 14 residues.

This chain links TRBV6-4 with TRBJ2-3; the match to TRBD2 covers 9 bases. Unmatched junction bases numbered 10, after V lost 5 bases and J lost 4 bases. In germline, CDR1 is MRHNA, CDR2 SNTAGT. CDR3 size: 16 residues. This CDR3 is CASSPTLTSGSDTQYF. Written as DNA, the CDR3 is TGTGCCAGCAGTCCCACTCTGACTAGCGGTTCAGATACGCAGTATTTT.

J is TRBJ1-3 and V is TRBV7-8; no definite D call. V lost 4 bases to trimming and J lost 9 bases, with 7 bases between them. The CDR3 runs 11 residues. The V gene's germline CDR1 is SGHVS and CDR2 FQNEAQ. As DNA, the CDR3 is TGTGCCAGCAGCTCCATCGGCACCATATATTTT. It is translated as CASSSIGTIYF.

The V and J genes are TRBV10-1 and TRBJ2-5; 8 nucleotides line up with TRBD2. CDR3 length: 16 residues. Germline V gives CDR1 WNHNN, CDR2 SYGVQD (reference sequence). The V gene end was trimmed by 2 bases and the J gene end by 1 base; junction bases not matched to a gene: 6. In nucleotides, the CDR3 is TGCGCCAGCAGTGAGGTAGCGGGGAATTTCCAAGAGACCCAGTACTTC. It is translated as CASSEVAGNFQETQYF.

The chain employs TRBV28 and TRBJ2-6; no clear D. CDR1 and CDR2 (germline): MDHEN, SYDVKM. This CDR3 spans 16 amino acids. The germline V and J ends were trimmed by 2 bases and 0 bases, with 8 bases remaining between them. In DNA, the CDR3 is TGTGCCAGCAGTTTACCTTTGAGCTCTGGGGCCAACGTCCTGACTTTC. Translation: CASSLPLSSGANVLTF.

The chain recombines TRBV15 with TRBJ1-5; unclear D gene. V was pared by 0 bases and J by 12 bases, with 12 bases between. The CDR3 loop spans 13 amino acids. CDR1 LNHNV and CDR2 YYDKDF come from the germline V gene (reference sequence). CDR3 in amino acids: CATSRDRAGGQHF. CDR3 coding DNA: TGTGCCACCAGCAGAGATCGGGCAGGTGGCCAGCATTTT.

The CDR3 bases are TGTGCCAGCAGCTTTCCCGGGACTACTTTCTACGAGCAGTACTTC. Translation: CASSFPGTTFYEQYF. This chain links TRBV5-4 with TRBJ2-7; TRBD2 matches at 7 bases. CDR3 length: 15 residues. Germline V gives CDR1 SGHNT, CDR2 YYREEE (reference sequence). V dropped 2 bases and J dropped 3; count of bases not matched to a gene: 8.